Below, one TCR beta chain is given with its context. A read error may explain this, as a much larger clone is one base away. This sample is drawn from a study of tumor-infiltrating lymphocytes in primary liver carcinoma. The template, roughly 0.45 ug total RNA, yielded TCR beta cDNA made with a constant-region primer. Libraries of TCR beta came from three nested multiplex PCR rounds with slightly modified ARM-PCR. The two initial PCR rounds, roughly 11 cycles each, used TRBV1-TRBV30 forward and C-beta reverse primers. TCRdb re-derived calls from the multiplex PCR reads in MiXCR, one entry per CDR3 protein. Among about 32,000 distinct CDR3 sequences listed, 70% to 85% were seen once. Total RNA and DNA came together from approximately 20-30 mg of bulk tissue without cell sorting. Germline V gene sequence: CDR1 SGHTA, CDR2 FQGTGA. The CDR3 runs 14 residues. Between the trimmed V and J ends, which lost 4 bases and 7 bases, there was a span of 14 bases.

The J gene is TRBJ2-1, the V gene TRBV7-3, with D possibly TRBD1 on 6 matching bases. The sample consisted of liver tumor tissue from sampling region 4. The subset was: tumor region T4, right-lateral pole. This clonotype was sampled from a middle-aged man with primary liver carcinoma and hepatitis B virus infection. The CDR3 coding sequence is TGTGCCAGCAGCTCCCGGGACATGGTGAATGAGCAGTTCTTC. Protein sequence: CASSSRDMVNEQFF.